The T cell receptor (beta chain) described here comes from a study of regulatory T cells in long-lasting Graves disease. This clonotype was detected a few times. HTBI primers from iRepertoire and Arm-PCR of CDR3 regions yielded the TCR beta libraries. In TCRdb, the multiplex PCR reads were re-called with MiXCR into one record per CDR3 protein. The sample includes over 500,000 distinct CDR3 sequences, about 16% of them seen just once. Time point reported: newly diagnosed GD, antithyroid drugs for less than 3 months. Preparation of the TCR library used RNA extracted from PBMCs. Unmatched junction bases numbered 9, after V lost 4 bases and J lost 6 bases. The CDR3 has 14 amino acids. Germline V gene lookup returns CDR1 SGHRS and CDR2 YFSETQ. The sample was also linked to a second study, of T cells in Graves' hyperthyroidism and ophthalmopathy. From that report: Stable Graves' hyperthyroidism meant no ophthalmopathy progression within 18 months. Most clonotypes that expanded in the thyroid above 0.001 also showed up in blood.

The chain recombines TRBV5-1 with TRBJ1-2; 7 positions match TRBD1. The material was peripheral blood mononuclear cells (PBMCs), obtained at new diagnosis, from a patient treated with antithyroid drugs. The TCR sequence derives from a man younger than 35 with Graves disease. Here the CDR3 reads CASSARDSGHGYTF. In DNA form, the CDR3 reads TGCGCCAGCAGCGCCCGGGACAGCGGGCATGGCTACACCTTC.